This T cell receptor (beta chain) was identified in a study of shared clonotypes between healthy human individuals. Study findings and constraints: Sequencing depth was expected to influence donor clonotype sharing. All-four-donor shared clonotypes had higher generation probabilities than non-shared clonotypes did.

Some clones are missing from TCRdb's copy, which holds only in-frame ones; the method was immunoSEQ multiplex PCR. The sample gives approximately 2,000,000 clones, 93% of which show up once; more than 1.5% is in the top ten. Looked up from germline, CDR1 is PRHDT and CDR2 is FYEKMQ (reference sequence). The CDR3 extends over 11 amino acids. V gave up 2 bases and J gave up 7 bases, with 5 bases separating them. This clone has more than one count but fewer than ten. What it binds is not known. It was CD45RO-negative cells, positively selected for CCR7, that made up naive CD8 cells, with terminally differentiated effector memory CD45RA+ cells excluded.

The TCR comes from a man aged 18 to 29 in good health. Some clones in this sample may be carry-over from other donors' samples. Sequences were obtained from naive CD8+ T cells from PBMCs. The V and J genes are TRBV13 and TRBJ1-1; D may be TRBD1 (5 bases). CDR3: CASSLQGEAFF. In DNA, the CDR3 is TGTGCCAGCAGCTTACAGGGTGAAGCTTTCTTT.